This TCR beta chain was recovered during a study of T cell repertoires in cytomegalovirus infection (dated by TCRdb to about 2019). Some background on the complete study: Recently identified HLA-C-restricted CMV epitopes, whose presentation resists viral immunomodulation, were targeted by peptide stimulations together with well-studied HLA-B-restricted epitopes. Donor HLA type was relevant to the analysis, because carriage of CMV infection together with the matching HLA type was indicated by public TCR beta signatures. The paper's findings and limits, for the study overall: The ex vivo response was dominated by HLA-C-restricted CMV-specific TCR beta clonotypes, and the single most frequent clonotype in two of eight donors was supplied by these HLA-C-restricted clonotypes. Cumulative frequency of public TCR beta family members discriminated carriers of CMV infection plus the relevant HLA type in this cohort and an independent roughly 320-donor cohort.

TCRdb shows the sequencer as Illumina HiSeq 1500. The public reads were quality trimmed at Q25 with fastp and then assembled into clones with MiXCR by TCRdb, keeping productive beta chains. Rows with one shared CDR3 protein collapse into an entry with the most common genes and DNA. Recorded for this sample are roughly 800,000 distinct CDR3 sequences; 25% to 30% of them occurred a single time. Jointly, the top ten make up 10% to 15% of the sample. In light of the paper, this sample's treatment or condition label describes: in vitro stimulation with specific CMV peptide epitopes to enrich CMV-specific T cells. Notes on this clonotype: Its antigen target is currently unknown. No per-base quality is available; no much larger clone lies one base away.

This TCR derives from a human donor in good health (CMV status not recorded). Some clones in this sample may be carry-over from other donors' samples. Material: cultured CD8+ T cells from PBMCs, obtained from culture after CMV antigen stimulation.

The nucleotides are TGCAGCGGCGGTAAAGAAGGTGGCTACACCTTC. This codes for CSGGKEGGYTF. In this chain, TRBV29-1 is recombined with TRBJ1-2; confidence is insufficient to name the D gene. V sheds 7 bases and J sheds 7 bases, leaving 13 bases between their ends. CDR1 and CDR2, per the germline V gene, are SQVTM and ANQGSEA. From its cysteine to its phenylalanine, the CDR3 spans 11 amino acids. This entry keeps only the CDR3 DNA: 33 bases, framed from base 1.